The 29 T cell receptor beta chains below all came from one sample that was sequenced in a study of OX40 agonist ivuxolimab in advanced cancers. Receptor libraries were prepared by the immunoSEQ multiplex PCR assay. TCRdb limited this immuneACCESS table to in-frame rearrangements with V and J called. A share of clones is missing; checked studies link under half to unresolved V genes, and the rest is unexplained. Within this sample are around 140,000 clones, with approximately 94% of them counted one time only. The ten largest clones take up under 1.3% of the sample. This specimen consisted of CD4+ or CD8+ T cells sorted from blood, obtained in a trial of the OX40 agonist ivuxolimab. These receptors were taken from an adult with an advanced solid tumor such as melanoma, head and neck, liver or kidney cancer.

The genes are TRBV6-5 and TRBJ2-7, with D possibly called TRBD1 or TRBD2 (5 bases each). CDR1 is MNHEY, CDR2 SVGAGI, per germline. CDR3 length equals 15 residues. V shed 2 bases and J shed 1 base, with 12 bases lying between them. CDR3: CASSYMRGPSYEQYF. The CDR3 region has the DNA TGTGCCAGCAGTTACATGAGGGGTCCGTCCTACGAGCAGTACTTC.

The J gene is TRBJ2-3, the V gene TRBV6-4, with D uncertain. The germline gives CDR1 MRHNA, CDR2 SNTAGT. V gave up 7 bases and J gave up 0 bases, with 14 bases separating them. This CDR3 contains 15 residues. CDR3 loop: CASTVLSSSTDTQYF. CDR3 nucleotide sequence: TGTGCCAGCACTGTCCTGAGCTCGAGCACAGATACGCAGTATTTT.

V and J are TRBV9 and TRBJ2-1; a weak D match, TRBD2 (6 bases). V was trimmed by 6 bases and J by 7 bases, leaving 14 bases between them. Germline assignment: CDR1 SGDLS and CDR2 YYNGEE. This CDR3 comprises 13 residues. The CDR3 DNA sequence: TGTGCCAGCACGATAGGAGGGAGGAATGAGCAGTTCTTC. The encoded protein is CASTIGGRNEQFF.

The J gene is TRBJ1-5, the V gene TRBV7-9; TRBD1 matches 9 bases. With 5 bases clipped from V and 10 bases from J, the junction kept 9 bases outside the gene matches. CDR3 length: 14 residues. Germline CDR1 and CDR2: SEHNR and FQNEAQ (reference sequence). In nucleotides, the CDR3 is TGTGCCAGCAGCCCGACAGGGGGTCGGGATCCCCAGCATTTT. It yields the protein CASSPTGGRDPQHF. The full variable domain, rest sourced from reference TRBV7-9 and TRBJ1-5, is DTGVSQNPRHKITKRGQNVTFRCDPISEHNRLYWYRQTLGQGPEFLTYFQNEAQLEKSRLLSDRFSAERPKGSFSTLEIQRTEQGDSAMYLCASSPTGGRDPQHFGDGTRLSIL.

The V call is TRBV6-6, the J call TRBJ2-2, with D possibly TRBD2 on 8 matching bases. The CDR3 length is 16 residues. V lost 2 bases, J lost 6 bases, and 16 bases lay in between. Germline V gives CDR1 MNHNY, CDR2 SVGAGI (reference sequence). CDR3 in DNA: TGTGCCAGCAGTTACCCCACGGGAGGGGGCGCCGGGGAGCTGTTTTTT. This sequence encodes CASSYPTGGGAGELFF.

The CDR3 sequence is CASSPGSDYGYTF. The CDR3 nucleotides read TGCGCCAGCAGCCCCGGCAGTGACTATGGCTACACCTTC. This chain uses TRBV5-1 with TRBJ1-2, with D unresolved. The CDR3 has 13 amino acids. CDR1 and CDR2 from the germline V gene are SGHRS and YFSETQ. The V gene lost 4 bases and the J gene lost 3 bases, with 10 bases spanning the gap. Combining the CDR3 with reference TRBV5-1 and TRBJ1-2 gives the whole variable domain KAGVTQTPRYLIKTRGQQVTLSCSPISGHRSVSWYQQTPGQGLQFLFEYFSETQRNKGNFPGRFSGRQFSNSRSEMNVSTLELGDSALYLCASSPGSDYGYTFGSGTRLTVV.

The J gene is TRBJ1-2, the V gene TRBV7-2, with D tentatively TRBD1 (5 bases). Germline V gene data show CDR1 as SGHTA and CDR2 as FQGNSA. The CDR3 spans 13 residues. V was pared by 0 bases and J by 7 bases, with 9 bases between. CDR3 loop: CASSLAGALGYTF. CDR3 nucleotide sequence: TGTGCCAGCAGCTTAGCCGGGGCCCTTGGCTACACCTTC.

This chain uses TRBV6-5 with TRBJ2-3, with 7 bases aligning to TRBD1. The V segment lost 6 bases and the J segment 1 base; nucleotides outside the gene matches: 10. The CDR3 length is 16 residues. CDR1 and CDR2 (germline): MNHEY, SVGAGI. Here the CDR3 reads CASSYRQGLGTDTQYF. CDR3 nucleotides: TGTGCCAGCAGCTACCGACAGGGTCTTGGCACAGATACGCAGTATTTT.

This clone was seen only a few times. This chain links TRBV30 with TRBJ1-5; D is possibly TRBD1 (6 bases). V was trimmed by 2 bases and J by 5 bases, leaving 10 bases between them. The germline gives CDR1 GTSNPN, CDR2 SVGIG (reference sequence). The CDR3 is 13 residues long. CDR3 in DNA: TGTGCCTGGAGTACAGGGACGGATCAGCCCCAGCATTTT. Translating it yields CAWSTGTDQPQHF.

The chain recombines TRBV29-1 with TRBJ1-2, with 7 nucleotides matching TRBD1. V trimming: 7 bases; J trimming: 3 bases; junction bases outside the gene matches: 8. The length of the CDR3 is 13 residues. Germline CDR1 is SQVTM and CDR2 is ANQGSEA. CDR3 sequence reads: CSAQGGEDYGYTF. As DNA, the CDR3 is TGCAGCGCCCAGGGGGGAGAGGACTATGGCTACACCTTC.

This clone is a singleton in its sample. The gene calls are TRBV7-9 and TRBJ1-2, with D possibly TRBD1 on 5 matching bases. Trimming shortened V by 1 base and J by 8 bases, and 11 bases separated the two germline ends. CDR3 size: 13 residues. Germline V gene sequence: CDR1 SEHNR, CDR2 FQNEAQ (reference sequence). The CDR3 bases are TGTGCCAGCAGCTTAGTAGGGGCCCGCGGCTACACCTTC. The encoded protein is CASSLVGARGYTF.

The rearrangement uses TRBV6-5 and TRBJ1-4, with D possibly matching TRBD1 (6 bases). There are 14 residues in the CDR3. CDR1 is MNHEY and CDR2 is SVGAGI in the germline V gene. Trimming shortened V by 4 bases and J by 7 bases, and 13 bases separated the two germline ends. CDR3 sequence reads: CASSSQGLGEKLFF. In DNA, the CDR3 is TGTGCCAGCAGTTCTCAGGGGCTAGGTGAAAAACTGTTTTTT.

The chain recombines TRBV6-5 with TRBJ2-7; 10 positions match TRBD2. V lost 4 bases to trimming and J lost 6 bases; unmatched junction nucleotides: 12. The CDR3 runs to 16 residues. The germline CDR1 and CDR2 sequences are MNHEY and SVGAGI. The chain's CDR3 is CASSSASGRLGGEQYF. The CDR3 DNA reads TGTGCCAGCAGTTCGGCTAGCGGGAGACTGGGTGGCGAGCAGTACTTC.

This chain joins TRBV19 and TRBJ2-3; D possibly corresponds to TRBD2 (6 bases). The V gene's germline CDR1 is LNHDA and CDR2 SQIVND (reference sequence). Trimming removed 4 bases at V and 4 bases at J, with 12 bases between. The CDR3 contains 14 residues. CDR3 in DNA: TGTGCCAGTAGTAACTCGGGAGTTTCAGATACGCAGTATTTT. Amino acids: CASSNSGVSDTQYF.

The rearrangement links TRBV7-2 to TRBJ1-3; TRBD1 might be the D (5 bases). The CDR3 sequence is 13 residues long. Germline V gene sequence: CDR1 SGHTA, CDR2 FQGNSA. Trimming removed 4 bases from V and 5 bases from J, with 9 bases in between. For the CDR3, the DNA is TGTGCCAGCAGCTCGGGACTTAGAAACACCATATATTTT. Protein: CASSSGLRNTIYF.

The gene calls are TRBV9 and TRBJ1-1, with D maybe TRBD1 (5 bases). Germline-derived CDR1 and CDR2 are SGDLS and YYNGEE. The V and J ends lost 4 bases and 8 bases respectively, with 9 bases between them. The CDR3 is 11 residues long. CDR3 amino acids: CASSPGKEAFF. DNA for the CDR3: TGTGCCAGCAGCCCAGGGAAGGAAGCTTTCTTT.

The genes are TRBV5-1 and TRBJ2-5; D possibly corresponds to TRBD2 (6 bases). The J call is in doubt because the DNA end fits TRBJ2-7 better. The germline V gene has CDR1 SGHRS and CDR2 YFSETQ. The CDR3 extends over 17 amino acids. The CDR3: CASSSRGTGSGILEQYF. The DNA of the CDR3 is TGCGCCAGCAGCTCGCGCGGGACGGGCTCGGGGATACTCGAGCAGTACTTC.

The V call is TRBV28, the J call TRBJ2-2; 8 bases are shared with TRBD1. The V segment lost 3 bases and the J segment 4 bases; nucleotides outside the gene matches: 10. The length of the CDR3 is 17 residues. Germline values: CDR1 MDHEN, CDR2 SYDVKM. CDR3 residues: CASSFSLGTGFTGELFF. In DNA, the CDR3 is TGTGCCAGCAGTTTCTCTTTGGGGACAGGATTCACCGGGGAGCTGTTTTTT. The full variable domain, its missing parts supplied by reference TRBV28 and TRBJ2-2, is DVKVTQSSRYLVKRTGEKVFLECVQDMDHENMFWYRQDPGLGLRLIYFSYDVKMKEKGDIPEGYSVSREKKERFSLILESASTNQTSMYLCASSFSLGTGFTGELFFGEGSRLTVL.

This sequence joins TRBV19 and TRBJ1-2; 8 bases are a match to TRBD1. CDR3 length: 12 residues. V lost 7 bases to trimming and J lost 8 bases; unmatched junction nucleotides: 6. Germline-derived CDR1 and CDR2 are LNHDA and SQIVND (reference sequence). Here the CDR3 reads CASTSGGRGYTF. The CDR3 coding sequence is TGTGCCAGTACTTCAGGGGGCAGAGGCTACACCTTC.

The chain has TRBV28 and TRBJ1-3; 8 bases match TRBD1. Germline-derived CDR1 and CDR2 are MDHEN and SYDVKM. Trimming removed 5 bases from V and 4 bases from J; junction bases left unmatched: 4. The CDR3 length is 14 residues. This chain's CDR3 is CASSLQGAGNTIYF. The CDR3 nucleotides are TGTGCCAGCAGTCTTCAGGGGGCCGGAAACACCATATATTTT.

This chain connects TRBV27 to TRBJ1-2; D is ambiguous. Deletions cut 2 bases from V and 4 bases from J, with 17 bases between. Germline V CDR1 and CDR2: MNHEY, SMNVEV (reference sequence). This CDR3 has 16 residues. CDR3 sequence reads: CASSLGLSASSYGYTF. The CDR3 DNA is TGTGCCAGCAGTTTAGGTCTTAGTGCCAGCAGCTATGGCTACACCTTC.

The chain links TRBV2 to TRBJ1-1, with 9 positions matching TRBD1. Germline trimming cut 4 bases from V and 4 bases from J; bases unmatched to any gene: 1. The germline CDR1 and CDR2 sequences are SNHLY and FYNNEI. This CDR3 spans 13 amino acids. CDR3 in DNA: TGTGCCAGCAGTGGACAGGGGGTCACTGAAGCTTTCTTT. Residues: CASSGQGVTEAFF.

The gene calls are TRBV12-2 and TRBJ1-2. TRBV12-2 is a known pseudogene. The CDR3 totals 12 residues. The CDR3 loop is CASRFPEGGYTF. DNA for the CDR3: TGTGCAAGTCGCTTTCCCGAGGGTGGCTACACCTTC.

Worth noting for this clone: One end of the junction does not line up with germline, which may come from a read error. Here the CDR3 DNA reads TGTGCTAGTGGGTTGGAGGCTGGTCAGCCCCAGCATTTT. Protein: CASGLEAGQPQHF. V gene TRBV12-5 combines with J gene TRBJ1-5; D is ambiguous. This CDR3 has 13 residues. Germline V CDR1 and CDR2: LGHNT, FRNRAP.

The chain couples TRBV15 to TRBJ2-3; D remains ambiguous. V was trimmed by 0 bases and J by 10 bases, leaving 11 bases between them. This CDR3 has 13 amino acids. Germline V lookup: CDR1 LNHNV, CDR2 YYDKDF (reference sequence). The CDR3 region is CATSRDDGLPQYF. As DNA, the CDR3 is TGTGCCACCAGCAGAGATGACGGGCTCCCGCAGTATTTT.

The V gene is TRBV2, the J gene TRBJ2-7, with 8 nucleotides matching TRBD2. V lost 5 bases, J lost 7 bases, and 10 bases stayed unmatched. Germline V CDR1 and CDR2: SNHLY, FYNNEI. This CDR3 comprises 14 residues. Written as DNA, the CDR3 is TGTGCCAGCAGTAGGGGACTAGGGACTAGAGAGCAGTACTTC. Translation gives CASSRGLGTREQYF.

J is TRBJ1-1 and V is TRBV2; 7 positions match TRBD1. The CDR3 contains 16 residues. V was clipped by 7 bases and J by 3 bases; unmatched bases: 14. In germline, CDR1 is SNHLY, CDR2 FYNNEI. The CDR3 region is CASILGLGQTHTEAFF. Written as DNA, the CDR3 is TGTGCCAGCATCTTAGGCTTGGGACAGACACACACTGAAGCTTTCTTT.

This chain connects TRBV9 to TRBJ2-7; D is unresolved. CDR1 is SGDLS and CDR2 is YYNGEE in the germline V gene. The CDR3 is made up of 15 amino acids. The V end was cut by 4 bases, the J end by 2 bases, with 16 bases between. The CDR3 sequence: CASSRATLVPYEQYF. CDR3 nucleotides: TGTGCCAGCAGCCGGGCGACTCTAGTGCCCTACGAGCAGTACTTC. Complete variable domain (other parts from reference TRBV9 and TRBJ2-7): DSGVTQTPKHLITATGQRVTLRCSPRSGDLSVYWYQQSLDQGLQFLIQYYNGEERAKGNILERFSAQQFPDLHSELNLSSLELGDSALYFCASSRATLVPYEQYFGPGTRLTVT.

The chain links TRBV15 to TRBJ1-5; D is undetermined. Between the trimmed V and J ends, which lost 4 bases and 4 bases, there was a span of 5 bases. Germline CDR1 is LNHNV and CDR2 is YYDKDF (reference sequence). The CDR3 is 12 residues long. CDR3 coding DNA: TGTGCCACCAGCATCAGGAATCAGCCCCAGCATTTT. Encoded protein: CATSIRNQPQHF.